This T cell receptor beta chain was profiled in a study of blood T cell repertoires in COVID-19. The table came from immunoSEQ multiplex PCR; TCRdb's copy has only in-frame clones and leaves some out. Altogether about 240,000 clones are present, 65% to 90% being singletons, with the ten largest covering 5% to 6.5%. Sequenced sample: peripheral blood. This receptor was taken from a man between 50 and 59 years old with COVID-19, enrolled during active disease.

The CDR3 nucleotides read TGTGCCAGCAGCTTAGCGAGCTCCTATGGCTACACCTTC. This codes for CASSLASSYGYTF. The genes are TRBV7-8 and TRBJ1-2; no reliable D call. The CDR3 loop spans 13 amino acids. V lost 0 bases and J lost 4, with 6 bases in between. The germline gives CDR1 SGHVS, CDR2 FQNEAQ.